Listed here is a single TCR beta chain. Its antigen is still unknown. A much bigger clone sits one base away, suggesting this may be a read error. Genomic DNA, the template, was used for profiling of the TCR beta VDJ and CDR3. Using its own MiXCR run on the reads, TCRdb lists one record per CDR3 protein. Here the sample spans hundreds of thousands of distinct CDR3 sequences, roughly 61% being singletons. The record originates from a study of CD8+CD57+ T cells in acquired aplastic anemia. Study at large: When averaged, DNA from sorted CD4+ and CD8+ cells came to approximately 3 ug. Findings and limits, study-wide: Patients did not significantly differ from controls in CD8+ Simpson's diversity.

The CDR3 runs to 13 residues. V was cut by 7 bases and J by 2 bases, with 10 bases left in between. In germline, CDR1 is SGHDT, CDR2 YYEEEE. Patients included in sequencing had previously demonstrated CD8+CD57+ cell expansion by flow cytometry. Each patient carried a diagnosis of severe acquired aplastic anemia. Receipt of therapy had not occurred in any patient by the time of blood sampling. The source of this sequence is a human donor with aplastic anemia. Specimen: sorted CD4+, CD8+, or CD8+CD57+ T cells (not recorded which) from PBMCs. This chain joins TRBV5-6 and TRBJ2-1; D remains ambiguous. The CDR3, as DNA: TGTGCCAGCTCCCGTCCGACCTACAATGAGCAGTTCTTC. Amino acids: CASSRPTYNEQFF.